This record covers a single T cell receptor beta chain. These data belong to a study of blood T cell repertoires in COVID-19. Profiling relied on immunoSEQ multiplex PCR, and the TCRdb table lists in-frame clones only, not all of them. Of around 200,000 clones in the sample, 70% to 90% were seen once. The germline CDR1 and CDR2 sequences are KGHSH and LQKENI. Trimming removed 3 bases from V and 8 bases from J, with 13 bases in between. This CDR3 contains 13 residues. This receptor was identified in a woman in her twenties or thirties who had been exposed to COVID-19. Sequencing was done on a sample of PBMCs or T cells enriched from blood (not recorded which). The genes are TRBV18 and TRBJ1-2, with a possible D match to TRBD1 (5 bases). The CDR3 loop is CASSPLQVDGYTF. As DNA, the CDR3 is TGTGCCAGCTCACCTCTACAGGTGGACGGCTACACCTTC.